A single sample gave rise to the 29 T cell receptor beta chains below, sequenced in a study of early T cells in non-severe SARS-CoV-2 infection. From the 5' RACE reads, TCRdb called clonotypes with MiXCR, one entry per CDR3 protein. The sample holds 45,000 to 70,000 distinct CDR3 sequences; about 8% are singletons and the top ten take about 10%. This specimen was whole blood, taken at baseline. The receptors here all came from an adult who was a healthcare worker with PCR-confirmed SARS-CoV-2 infection or an uninfected control (not recorded which).

This chain connects TRBV27 to TRBJ1-1; 7 bases are shared with TRBD1. After removal of 3 bases from V and 8 bases from J, the junction contained 6 bases not matched to a gene. CDR1 and CDR2 (germline): MNHEY, SMNVEV (reference sequence). The CDR3 length is 13 residues. The CDR3 nucleotides read TGTGCCAGCAGTTTTAGGGGGCGCTCCGAAGCTTTCTTT. Its translation: CASSFRGRSEAFF.

This clonotype has more than one count but fewer than ten. The gene calls are TRBV12-3 or TRBV12-4 and TRBJ2-2; D may be TRBD1 (6 bases). The CDR3 extends over 15 amino acids. The V gene lost 7 bases and the J gene lost 5 bases, with 17 bases spanning the gap. This CDR3 is CASTSTGPKTGELFF. In nucleotides, the CDR3 is TGTGCCAGCACCTCGACAGGCCCCAAGACCGGGGAGCTGTTTTTT.

The chain combines TRBV7-2 with TRBJ2-1, with 9 bases that match TRBD2. V was pared by 1 base and J by 6 bases, with 4 bases of the junction left unmatched. Germline V gene sequence: CDR1 SGHTA, CDR2 FQGNSA. CDR3 length: 15 residues. The DNA of the CDR3 is TGTGCCAGCAGCTTAGTAGCGGGAGAGGTCAATGAGCAGTTCTTC. Protein: CASSLVAGEVNEQFF.

Only a few counts were recorded for this clonotype. The J gene is TRBJ2-1, the V gene TRBV20-1; weak D call: TRBD2 (6 bases). The V gene's germline CDR1 is DFQATT and CDR2 SNEGSKA (reference sequence). The CDR3 contains 14 residues. V was pared by 4 bases and J by 1 base, with 11 bases between. The CDR3 sequence: CSATGDGSYNEQFF. CDR3 in DNA: TGCAGTGCTACGGGAGATGGGTCCTACAATGAGCAGTTCTTC.

The table lists this clonotype with many counts. The V call is TRBV7-3, the J call TRBJ2-1; 7 bases fit TRBD2. The germline V gene has CDR1 SGHTA and CDR2 FQGTGA. The V segment lost 5 bases and the J segment 1 base; nucleotides outside the gene matches: 5. The CDR3 loop spans 15 amino acids. The CDR3 sequence: CASSATGGSYNEQFF. The CDR3 DNA is TGTGCCAGCAGCGCAACGGGGGGTTCCTACAATGAGCAGTTCTTC.

This clonotype was picked up many times. J is TRBJ2-7 and V is TRBV7-2; D may be TRBD2 (6 bases). Germline V CDR1 and CDR2: SGHTA, FQGNSA. Between the trimmed V and J ends, which lost 0 bases and 3 bases, there was a span of 12 bases. The CDR3 has 15 amino acids. CDR3 region: CASSLARADYYEQYF. Written as DNA, the CDR3 is TGTGCCAGCAGCTTAGCGCGAGCGGACTACTACGAGCAGTACTTC.

The gene calls are TRBV5-1 and TRBJ1-5; 10 nucleotides match TRBD1. The CDR3 runs 15 residues. V gave up 4 bases and J gave up 4 bases; unmatched junction bases: 5. The V gene's germline CDR1 is SGHRS and CDR2 YFSETQ. The CDR3 nucleotides read TGCGCCAGCAGCCGGACAGGGGGTGAGAATCAGCCCCAGCATTTT. Protein: CASSRTGGENQPQHF.

This clonotype has just a few counts. The rearrangement uses TRBV6-1 and TRBJ2-3; D unclear. There are 13 residues in the CDR3. V was clipped by 0 bases and J by 12 bases, with 13 bases between them. Germline CDR1 and CDR2: MNHNS and SASEGT. The CDR3 here is CASSEALWGEQYF. CDR3 nucleotide sequence: TGTGCCAGCAGTGAAGCGCTCTGGGGTGAACAGTATTTT.

This clonotype was recorded a few times. One end of the junction fails to match germline, which may point to a read error. The J gene is TRBJ2-5, the V gene TRBV5-4; 7 bases match TRBD2. This CDR3 is built from 15 residues. The germline gives CDR1 SGHNT, CDR2 YYREEE (reference sequence). In DNA form, the CDR3 reads TGTGCTAGCAGCTTGGGAGGGGCCCTTCAAGAGACCCAGTACTTC. It is translated as CASSLGGALQETQYF.

The rearrangement joins TRBV30 to TRBJ1-5; the D gene is possibly TRBD1 (5 bases). CDR3 length equals 13 residues. The germline V gene has CDR1 GTSNPN and CDR2 SVGIG (reference sequence). V was pared by 4 bases and J by 7 bases, with 14 bases between. CDR3 sequence (DNA): TGTGCCTGGACCACCCGGGGGGACCAGCCCCAGCATTTT. Translating it yields CAWTTRGDQPQHF.

This clonotype was recorded many times. This chain joins TRBV5-6 and TRBJ1-3; D is unclear. The CDR3 covers 14 residues. V was shortened by 0 bases and J by 0 bases, with 4 bases between the two germline ends. CDR1 and CDR2 from the germline V gene are SGHDT and YYEEEE. This CDR3 reads CASSLDSSGNTIYF. The CDR3 coding sequence is TGTGCCAGCAGCTTGGACAGCTCTGGAAACACCATATATTTT.

This clonotype was seen ten or more times. V is TRBV5-6 and J is TRBJ1-5, with TRBD1 as a possible D gene (5 bases). V was pared by 4 bases and J by 1 base, with 9 bases between. The CDR3 consists of 14 residues. Germline V gives CDR1 SGHDT, CDR2 YYEEEE. The CDR3 spells CASSRRDSNQPQHF. The CDR3, as DNA: TGTGCCAGCAGCAGGCGGGACAGCAATCAGCCCCAGCATTTT.

The V gene is TRBV19, the J gene TRBJ1-2; D gene unclear. The CDR3 consists of 11 residues. Germline V gene sequence: CDR1 LNHDA, CDR2 SQIVND (reference sequence). Trimming cost V 8 bases and J 4 bases, with 8 bases left between them. For the CDR3, the DNA is TGTGCCAGTTCCGTTGGCTATGGCTACACCTTC. Its translation: CASSVGYGYTF.

The chain has TRBV12-3 or TRBV12-4 and TRBJ2-7; TRBD1 agrees at 8 bases. The trim removed 5 bases at V and 8 bases at J, leaving 5 bases unmatched. CDR3 length equals 12 residues. The CDR3 nucleotides are TGTGCCAGCAGTCCCGGACAGGGTAAGCAGTACTTC. Amino acid sequence: CASSPGQGKQYF.

This clonotype was counted a few times. The chain carries TRBV20-1 and TRBJ1-1; no clear D gene. The CDR3 is made up of 13 amino acids. V was clipped by 2 bases and J by 1 base, with 8 bases between them. Looked up from germline, CDR1 is DFQATT and CDR2 is SNEGSKA (reference sequence). CDR3 coding DNA: TGCAGTGCTAGACCAGGATCGAACACTGAAGCTTTCTTT. It specifies CSARPGSNTEAFF.

At least ten counts were recorded for this clonotype. The chain couples TRBV19 to TRBJ2-2; 7 bases line up with TRBD1. This CDR3 is 12 amino acids long. Germline-derived CDR1 and CDR2 are LNHDA and SQIVND (reference sequence). Trimming took 9 bases from V and 7 from J; bases not matched to a gene: 5. CDR3 nucleotide sequence: TGTGCCAGCCAGACAGGGTTCGGGGAGCTGTTTTTT. Protein: CASQTGFGELFF.

This clonotype was counted many times. The rearrangement uses TRBV19 and TRBJ1-5; D remains unclear. Germline V gene data show CDR1 as LNHDA and CDR2 as SQIVND (reference sequence). The V end lost 6 bases, the J end lost 2 bases, and 14 bases lay between the germline ends. The CDR3 has 15 residues. This CDR3 reads CASRGRTTGNQPQHF. CDR3 nucleotide sequence: TGTGCCAGTAGGGGCAGGACCACGGGCAATCAGCCCCAGCATTTT.

V gene TRBV6-2 or TRBV6-3 combines with J gene TRBJ2-5, with 9 nucleotides matching TRBD1. This CDR3 contains 16 residues. Germline CDR1 is MNHEY and CDR2 is SVGEGT. The V gene end was trimmed by 2 bases and the J gene end by 2 bases; junction bases not matched to a gene: 6. The CDR3 loop reads CASSYAGTGSQETQYF. CDR3 coding DNA: TGTGCCAGCAGTTACGCCGGGACAGGGTCGCAAGAGACCCAGTACTTC.

The sample holds a few counts of this clonotype. The chain has TRBV19 and TRBJ1-5; 8 bases fit TRBD1. The CDR3 totals 15 residues. From germline, CDR1 is LNHDA and CDR2 SQIVND (reference sequence). Losses at the gene ends were 5 bases for V and 7 bases for J; bases not matched to a gene: 10. In nucleotides, the CDR3 is TGTGCCAGTAGTCGACCAGGACAGGGAAGGCAGCCCCAGCATTTT. It yields the protein CASSRPGQGRQPQHF.

This clonotype was picked up one time. V and J are TRBV6-1 and TRBJ1-6; TRBD1 is a possible D gene (6 bases). Trimming left V 7 bases short and J 5 bases short, with 15 bases between. Per germline, CDR1 MNHNS and CDR2 SASEGT. The CDR3 runs 15 residues. The CDR3 DNA reads TGTGCCAGCACAAGACAGGCTTTGGATAATTCACCCCTCCACTTT. Its translation is CASTRQALDNSPLHF.

A remark on this clonotype: A read error may be the cause here, since a much bigger clone is one base away. The chain uses TRBV9 and TRBJ2-3, with D hard to call. The CDR3 sequence is 14 residues long. Germline V gene sequence: CDR1 SGDLS, CDR2 YYNGEE. The CDR3 coding sequence is TGTGCCAGCAGCGTAGGGGGATACACAGATATGCAGTATTTT. Amino acid sequence: CASSVGGYTDMQYF.

This clonotype was counted ten times or more. This chain links TRBV7-6 with TRBJ2-2; TRBD1 aligns across 10 bases. This CDR3 is built from 15 residues. Germline V lookup: CDR1 SGHVS, CDR2 FNYEAQ. After removal of 5 bases from V and 3 bases from J, the junction contained 3 bases not matched to a gene. The CDR3, as DNA: TGTGCCAGCAGCATTGGACAGGGGGACACCGGGGAGCTGTTTTTT. It yields the protein CASSIGQGDTGELFF.

This rearrangement joins TRBV27 to TRBJ2-7, with D perhaps TRBD2 (5 bases). The CDR3 covers 14 residues. V lost 6 bases to trimming and J lost 0 bases, with 12 bases between them. The germline V gene encodes CDR1 MNHEY and CDR2 SMNVEV (reference sequence). The CDR3 sequence is CASRSVGDSYEQYF. The CDR3 region has the DNA TGTGCCAGCAGATCGGTCGGGGACTCCTACGAGCAGTACTTC.

Regarding this clonotype: A much larger clone lies a single base off, so this may be a read error. J is TRBJ1-3 and V is TRBV12-3 or TRBV12-4; D unresolved. V gave up 10 bases and J gave up 0 bases, with 10 bases separating them. The CDR3 sequence is 13 residues long. The CDR3 bases are TGTGCCAACGGGCCCCGCTCTGGAAACACCATATATTTT. This translates into CANGPRSGNTIYF.

This clonotype was recorded a few times. DNA of the CDR3: TGTGCCAGCAGTTTAGCTCGTGGGGTAGGGGCCAACGTCCTGACTTTC. This sequence encodes CASSLARGVGANVLTF. The genes are TRBV12-3 or TRBV12-4 and TRBJ2-6; D ambiguous. V gave up 0 bases and J gave up 4 bases, with 10 bases separating them. This CDR3 region has 16 residues.

The J gene is TRBJ2-3, the V gene TRBV11-2, with 8 bases aligning to TRBD1. The CDR3 length is 16 residues. Germline V CDR1 and CDR2: SGHAT, FQNNGV. Trimming removed 5 bases from V and 2 bases from J; junction bases left unmatched: 9. The CDR3 DNA reads as TGTGCCAGCAGCCACCCGACAGGGGAGGCCACAGATACGCAGTATTTT. Translation: CASSHPTGEATDTQYF.

The V and J genes are TRBV19 and TRBJ1-1; D not resolved. The CDR3 is 14 residues long. V shed 9 bases and J shed 2 bases, with 16 bases lying between them. Germline V gene lookup returns CDR1 LNHDA and CDR2 SQIVND (reference sequence). CDR3 DNA sequence: TGTGCCAGCAAACTTCTCCATGGAAACACTGAAGCTTTCTTT. Translation gives CASKLLHGNTEAFF.

This clonotype was seen more than once but under ten times. The genes are TRBV12-3 or TRBV12-4 and TRBJ1-2, with D maybe TRBD1 (6 bases). CDR3 length: 14 amino acids. Trimming removed 3 bases at V and 8 bases at J, with 16 bases between. DNA for the CDR3: TGTGCCAGCAGTTTGGTACAGGGAGGGAGCGGCTACACCTTC. This translates into CASSLVQGGSGYTF.

There are many counts of this clonotype. CDR3 bases: TGTGCCAGCATTACTCCAGGGGGCGGAGAGACCCAGTACTTC. Translation: CASITPGGGETQYF. This sequence joins TRBV7-9 and TRBJ2-5, with 8 bases identical to TRBD1. In germline, CDR1 is SEHNR, CDR2 FQNEAQ (reference sequence). CDR3 length: 14 amino acids. V gave up 7 bases and J gave up 4 bases; unmatched junction bases: 8.